The 13 T cell receptor beta chains in this list originate from one sample, sequenced in a study of blood T cell repertoires in COVID-19 (dated by TCRdb to about 2020). Library method: the immunoSEQ multiplex PCR assay. TCRdb limited this immuneACCESS table to in-frame rearrangements with V and J called. A share of clones is missing; checked studies link under half to unresolved V genes, and the rest is unexplained. For this sample there are around 100,000 clones; approximately 79% appear just once. 20% to 25% of the sample is held by the ten biggest clonotypes. The sequencing sample was made of peripheral blood. These receptors were collected from a man between 65 and 79 years old with active or convalescent COVID-19.

The chain has TRBV6-6 and TRBJ1-1; the D is unclear. Per germline, CDR1 MNHNY and CDR2 SVGAGI (reference sequence). V lost 6 bases and J 1 base, leaving 9 bases between the germline ends. The CDR3 is made up of 13 amino acids. CDR3 sequence: CASSSDWNTEAFF. The CDR3 nucleotides are TGTGCCAGCAGCTCCGACTGGAACACTGAAGCTTTCTTT.

Here the CDR3 DNA reads TGTGCCAGCAGTGAAGCCCTAGCTCGAACCAATGAGCAGTTCTTC. Encoded protein: CASSEALARTNEQFF. The J gene is TRBJ2-1, the V gene TRBV6-1; maybe TRBD2 (5 bases). CDR1 and CDR2 (germline): MNHNS, SASEGT. V was cut by 0 bases and J by 6 bases, with 12 bases left in between. This CDR3 has 15 residues.

This chain links TRBV24-1 with TRBJ2-2; 11 bases map to TRBD1. This CDR3 region has 14 residues. Germline-derived CDR1 and CDR2 are KGHDR and SFDVKD. J lost 6 bases, V lost 7 bases, and 3 bases had no gene match. CDR3 bases: TGTGCCACCAGACCGGGACAGGGGGCCGGGGAGCTGTTTTTT. It yields the protein CATRPGQGAGELFF.

The gene calls are TRBV11-3 and TRBJ2-1; TRBD2 matches at 8 bases. V was clipped by 2 bases and J by 7 bases; unmatched bases: 7. The V gene's germline CDR1 is SGHNT and CDR2 YENEEA. The CDR3 runs to 15 residues. CDR3 DNA: TGTGCCAGCAGCTTACGTAGCGGGACGGGGAATGAGCAGTTCTTC. As protein: CASSLRSGTGNEQFF.

V and J are TRBV19 and TRBJ1-2; tentatively, D is TRBD1 (5 bases). The germline V and J ends were trimmed by 8 bases and 4 bases, with 11 bases remaining between them. The CDR3 totals 12 residues. In germline, CDR1 is LNHDA, CDR2 SQIVND (reference sequence). CDR3 residues: CASGAPSYGYTF. CDR3 sequence (DNA): TGTGCCAGTGGGGCGCCATCCTATGGCTACACCTTC.

The genes are TRBV5-1 and TRBJ1-1; 7 positions match TRBD1. The germline V gene encodes CDR1 SGHRS and CDR2 YFSETQ. The CDR3 spans 14 residues. V lost 4 bases and J lost 1; bases outside the gene matches: 4. CDR3 DNA sequence: TGCGCCAGCAGCCCCGGGACAGCGAACACTGAAGCTTTCTTT. Translation gives CASSPGTANTEAFF.

This chain uses TRBV21-1 with TRBJ1-5; TRBD1 is the table's D call and was not checked against the DNA. TRBV21-1 is a pseudogene segment. This CDR3 comprises 14 residues. The CDR3 bases are TGTGCCAGCAGCAAAGTCGACAGGGGCCAGCCCCAGCATTTT. This encodes CASSKVDRGQPQHF.

V and J are TRBV9 and TRBJ1-6; maybe TRBD1 (6 bases). Germline V gene data show CDR1 as SGDLS and CDR2 as YYNGEE. The CDR3 runs to 15 residues. V shed 3 bases and J shed 7 bases, with 14 bases lying between them. The CDR3 reads CASSATGLMNSPLHF. The CDR3 DNA sequence: TGTGCCAGCAGCGCGACAGGACTTATGAATTCACCCCTCCACTTT.

The V call is TRBV6-5, the J call TRBJ1-6; 9 bases align to TRBD1. CDR1 is MNHEY, CDR2 SVGAGI, per germline. The junction had 8 bases not matched to a gene; V was cut back by 7 bases and J by 7 bases. This CDR3 region has 15 residues. The CDR3 is CASTHGGTGNSPLHF. CDR3 coding DNA: TGTGCCAGCACCCACGGGGGGACAGGGAATTCACCCCTCCACTTT.

The gene calls are TRBV3-1 (or the pseudogene TRBV3-2) and TRBJ2-1; 8 bases align to TRBD1. Losses at the gene ends were 1 base for V and 6 bases for J; bases not matched to a gene: 8. Germline CDR1 is LGHDT and CDR2 is YNNKEL (reference sequence). This CDR3 is 16 amino acids long. The CDR3 sequence is CASSQVTGGITNEQFF. The CDR3 region has the DNA TGTGCCAGCAGCCAAGTTACAGGGGGTATAACCAATGAGCAGTTCTTC.

The rearrangement uses TRBV19 and TRBJ2-5; tentative D call: TRBD1 (6 bases). V dropped 6 bases and J dropped 5 bases, with 19 bases sitting between them. CDR1 and CDR2 from the germline V gene are LNHDA and SQIVND (reference sequence). CDR3 length equals 15 residues. CDR3 residues: CASSPGALGSETQYF. CDR3 coding DNA: TGTGCCAGTAGCCCAGGGGCTCTAGGGTCGGAGACCCAGTACTTC.

The chain has TRBV5-5 and TRBJ1-1; 7 bases align to TRBD1. The CDR3 has 14 residues. The ends lost 4 bases at V and 1 base at J; junction bases unmatched: 4. Germline values: CDR1 SGHKS, CDR2 YYEKEE (reference sequence). This chain's CDR3 is CASSPGQANTEAFF. The DNA for the CDR3 is TGTGCCAGCAGCCCCGGACAGGCGAACACTGAAGCTTTCTTT.

The chain carries TRBV6-5 and TRBJ1-1; D possibly corresponds to TRBD1 (6 bases). CDR3 size: 15 residues. Trimming left V 4 bases short and J 6 bases short, with 18 bases between. Germline V CDR1 and CDR2: MNHEY, SVGAGI. CDR3 loop: CASSSGQLNVAEAFF. CDR3 nucleotide sequence: TGTGCCAGCAGTTCGGGACAATTGAACGTCGCTGAAGCTTTCTTT.